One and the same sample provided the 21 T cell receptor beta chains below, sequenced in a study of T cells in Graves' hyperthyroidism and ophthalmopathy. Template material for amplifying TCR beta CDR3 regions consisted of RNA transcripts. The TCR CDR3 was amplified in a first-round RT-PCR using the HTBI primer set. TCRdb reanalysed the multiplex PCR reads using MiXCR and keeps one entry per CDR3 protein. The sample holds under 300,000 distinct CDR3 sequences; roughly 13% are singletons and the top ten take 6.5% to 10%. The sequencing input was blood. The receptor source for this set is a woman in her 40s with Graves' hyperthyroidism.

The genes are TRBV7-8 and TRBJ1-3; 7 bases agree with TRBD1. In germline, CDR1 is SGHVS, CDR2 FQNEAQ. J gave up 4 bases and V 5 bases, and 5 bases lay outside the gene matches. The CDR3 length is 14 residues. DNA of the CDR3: TGTGCCAGCAGCCCAACAGGGGTCGGAAACACCATATATTTT. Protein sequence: CASSPTGVGNTIYF.

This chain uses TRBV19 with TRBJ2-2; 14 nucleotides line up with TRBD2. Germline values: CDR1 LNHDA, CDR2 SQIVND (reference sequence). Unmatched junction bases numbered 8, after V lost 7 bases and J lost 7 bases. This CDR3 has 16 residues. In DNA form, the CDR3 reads TGTGCCAGTAATCTGGGACTAGCGGGAGAAGGCGGGGAGCTGTTTTTT. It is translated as CASNLGLAGEGGELFF.

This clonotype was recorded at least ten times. In nucleotides, the CDR3 is TGTGCCACCAGTGATTTGCACTATGGCTACACCTTC. Amino acid sequence: CATSDLHYGYTF. The V gene is TRBV24-1, the J gene TRBJ1-2; D call uncertain. The CDR3 length is 12 residues. CDR1 and CDR2 from the germline V gene are KGHDR and SFDVKD. The V and J ends lost 0 bases and 3 bases respectively, with 1 base between them.

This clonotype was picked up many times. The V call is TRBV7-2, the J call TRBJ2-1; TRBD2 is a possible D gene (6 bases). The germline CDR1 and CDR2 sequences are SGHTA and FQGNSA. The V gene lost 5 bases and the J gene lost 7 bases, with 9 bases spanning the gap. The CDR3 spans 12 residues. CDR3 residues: CASSRDWNEQFF. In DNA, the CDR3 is TGTGCCAGCAGCCGGGACTGGAATGAGCAGTTCTTC. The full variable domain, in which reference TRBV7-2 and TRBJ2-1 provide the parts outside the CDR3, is GAGVSQSPSNKVTEKGKDVELRCDPISGHTALYWYRQSLGQGLEFLIYFQGNSAPDKSGLPSDRFSAERTGGSVSTLTIQRTQQEDSAVYLCASSRDWNEQFFGPGTRLTVL.

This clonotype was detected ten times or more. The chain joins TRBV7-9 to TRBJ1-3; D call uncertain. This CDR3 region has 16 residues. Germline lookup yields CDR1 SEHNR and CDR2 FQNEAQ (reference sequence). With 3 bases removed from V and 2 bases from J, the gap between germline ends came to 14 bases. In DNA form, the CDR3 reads TGTGCCAGCAGCTTGCCCAAGGGTAGAGCTGGAAACACCATATATTTT. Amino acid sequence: CASSLPKGRAGNTIYF.

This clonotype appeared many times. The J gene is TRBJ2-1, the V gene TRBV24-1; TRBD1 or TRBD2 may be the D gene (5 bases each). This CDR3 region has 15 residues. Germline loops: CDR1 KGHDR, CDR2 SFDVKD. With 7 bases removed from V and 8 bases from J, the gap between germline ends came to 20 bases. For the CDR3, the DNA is TGTGCCACCAGAGAGGGGTTTGGCGGCTTCGATGAGCAGTTCTTC. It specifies CATREGFGGFDEQFF.

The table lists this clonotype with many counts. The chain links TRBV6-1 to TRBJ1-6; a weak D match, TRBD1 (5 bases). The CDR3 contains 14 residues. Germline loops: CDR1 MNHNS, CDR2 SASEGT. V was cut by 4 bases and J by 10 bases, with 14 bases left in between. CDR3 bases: TGTGCCAGCAGTGCCGTCAGGGATAGGTCACCCCTCCACTTT. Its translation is CASSAVRDRSPLHF.

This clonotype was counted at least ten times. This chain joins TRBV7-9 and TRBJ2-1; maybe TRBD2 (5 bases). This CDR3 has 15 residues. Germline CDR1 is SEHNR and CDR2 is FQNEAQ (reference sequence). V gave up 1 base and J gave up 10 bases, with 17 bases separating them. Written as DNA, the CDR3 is TGTGCCAGCAGCTTAGTCGGGATTGTGAATGAGGAGCAGTTCTTC. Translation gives CASSLVGIVNEEQFF.

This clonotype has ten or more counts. CDR3 in amino acids: CASSLRQGVGTEAFF. In DNA, the CDR3 is TGTGCCAGCAGTTTAAGACAGGGGGTAGGCACTGAAGCTTTCTTT. The rearrangement links TRBV28 to TRBJ1-1; TRBD1 aligns across 9 bases. J lost 4 bases, V lost 2 bases, and 5 bases had no gene match. This CDR3 has 15 residues. CDR1 and CDR2 (germline): MDHEN, SYDVKM.

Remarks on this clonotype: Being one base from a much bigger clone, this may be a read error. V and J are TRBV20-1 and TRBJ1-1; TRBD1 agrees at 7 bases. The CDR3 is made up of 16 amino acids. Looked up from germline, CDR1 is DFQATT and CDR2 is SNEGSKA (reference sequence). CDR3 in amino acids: CSARDPVTGTGTEALF. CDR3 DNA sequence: TGCAGTGCTAGAGACCCCGTGACAGGGACTGGGACTGAAGCTCTCTTT.

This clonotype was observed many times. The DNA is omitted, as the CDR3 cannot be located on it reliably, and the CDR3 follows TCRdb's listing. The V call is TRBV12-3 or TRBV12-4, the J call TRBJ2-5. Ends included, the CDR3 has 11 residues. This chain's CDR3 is CASILGETQYF.

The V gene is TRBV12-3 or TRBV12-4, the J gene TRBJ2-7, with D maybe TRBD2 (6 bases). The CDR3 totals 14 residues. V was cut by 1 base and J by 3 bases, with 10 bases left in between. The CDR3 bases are TGTGCCAGCAGTTTAGATACTAGCTACTACGAGCAGTACTTC. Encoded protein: CASSLDTSYYEQYF.

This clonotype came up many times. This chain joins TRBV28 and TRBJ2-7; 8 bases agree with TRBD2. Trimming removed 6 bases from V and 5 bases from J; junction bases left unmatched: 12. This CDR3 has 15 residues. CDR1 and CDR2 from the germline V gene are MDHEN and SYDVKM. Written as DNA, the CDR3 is TGTGCCAGCAGCCGTCTAACGGGAGGGTCCCACGAGCAGTACTTC. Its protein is CASSRLTGGSHEQYF.

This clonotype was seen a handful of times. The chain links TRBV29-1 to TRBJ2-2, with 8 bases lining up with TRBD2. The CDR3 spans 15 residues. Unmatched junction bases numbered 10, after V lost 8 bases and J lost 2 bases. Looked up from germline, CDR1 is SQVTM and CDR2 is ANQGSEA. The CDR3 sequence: CSITRGGSNTGELFF. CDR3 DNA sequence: TGCAGCATAACTCGGGGGGGATCAAACACCGGGGAGCTGTTTTTT.

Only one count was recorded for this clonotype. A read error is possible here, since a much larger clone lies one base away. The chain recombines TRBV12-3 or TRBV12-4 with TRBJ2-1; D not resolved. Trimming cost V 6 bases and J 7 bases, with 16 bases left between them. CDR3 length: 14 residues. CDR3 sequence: CASRQNTGLNEQFF. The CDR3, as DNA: TGTGCCAGCAGACAAAATACGGGCCTAAATGAGCAGTTCTTC.

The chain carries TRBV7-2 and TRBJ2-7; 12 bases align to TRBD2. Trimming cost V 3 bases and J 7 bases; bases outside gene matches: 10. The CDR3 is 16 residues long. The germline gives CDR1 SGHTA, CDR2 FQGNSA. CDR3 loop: CASSFPSGRAAAEQYF. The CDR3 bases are TGTGCCAGCAGCTTCCCTAGCGGGAGGGCCGCTGCGGAGCAGTACTTC.

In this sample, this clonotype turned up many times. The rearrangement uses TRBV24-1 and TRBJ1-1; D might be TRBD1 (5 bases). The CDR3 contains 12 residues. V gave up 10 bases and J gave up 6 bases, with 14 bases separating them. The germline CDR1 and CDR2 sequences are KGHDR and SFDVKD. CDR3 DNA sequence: TGTGCCACTCAGGGTACGAATGCTGAAGCTTTCTTT. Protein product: CATQGTNAEAFF.

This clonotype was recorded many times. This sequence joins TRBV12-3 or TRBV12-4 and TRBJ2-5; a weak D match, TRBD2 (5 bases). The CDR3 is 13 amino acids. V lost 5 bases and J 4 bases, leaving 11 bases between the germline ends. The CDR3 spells CASSHARGETQYF. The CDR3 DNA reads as TGTGCCAGCAGTCATGCCCGGGGAGAGACCCAGTACTTC.

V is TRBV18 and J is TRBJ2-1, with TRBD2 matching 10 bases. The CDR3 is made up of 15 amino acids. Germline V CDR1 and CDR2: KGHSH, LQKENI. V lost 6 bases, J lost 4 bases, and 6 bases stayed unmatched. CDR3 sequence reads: CASSRTSGFYNEQFF. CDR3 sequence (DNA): TGTGCCAGCTCGCGGACTAGCGGATTTTACAATGAGCAGTTCTTC. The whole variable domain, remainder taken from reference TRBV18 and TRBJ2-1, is NAGVMQNPRHLVRRRGQEARLRCSPMKGHSHVYWYRQLPEEGLKFMVYLQKENIIDESGMPKERFSAEFPKEGPSILRIQQVVRGDSAAYFCASSRTSGFYNEQFFGPGTRLTVL.

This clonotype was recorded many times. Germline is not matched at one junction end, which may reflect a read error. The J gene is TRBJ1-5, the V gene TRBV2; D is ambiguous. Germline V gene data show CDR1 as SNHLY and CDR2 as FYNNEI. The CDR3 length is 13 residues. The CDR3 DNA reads TGTGCCAGCAGTGCGGACTTCAATCGGCCCCAGCATTTT. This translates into CASSADFNRPQHF.

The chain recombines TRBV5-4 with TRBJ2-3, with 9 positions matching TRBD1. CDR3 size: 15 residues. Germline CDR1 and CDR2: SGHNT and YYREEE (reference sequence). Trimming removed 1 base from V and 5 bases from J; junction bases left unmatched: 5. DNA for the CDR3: TGTGCCAGCAGCTTGACGGGACAGGGAGGAGATACGCAGTATTTT. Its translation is CASSLTGQGGDTQYF.